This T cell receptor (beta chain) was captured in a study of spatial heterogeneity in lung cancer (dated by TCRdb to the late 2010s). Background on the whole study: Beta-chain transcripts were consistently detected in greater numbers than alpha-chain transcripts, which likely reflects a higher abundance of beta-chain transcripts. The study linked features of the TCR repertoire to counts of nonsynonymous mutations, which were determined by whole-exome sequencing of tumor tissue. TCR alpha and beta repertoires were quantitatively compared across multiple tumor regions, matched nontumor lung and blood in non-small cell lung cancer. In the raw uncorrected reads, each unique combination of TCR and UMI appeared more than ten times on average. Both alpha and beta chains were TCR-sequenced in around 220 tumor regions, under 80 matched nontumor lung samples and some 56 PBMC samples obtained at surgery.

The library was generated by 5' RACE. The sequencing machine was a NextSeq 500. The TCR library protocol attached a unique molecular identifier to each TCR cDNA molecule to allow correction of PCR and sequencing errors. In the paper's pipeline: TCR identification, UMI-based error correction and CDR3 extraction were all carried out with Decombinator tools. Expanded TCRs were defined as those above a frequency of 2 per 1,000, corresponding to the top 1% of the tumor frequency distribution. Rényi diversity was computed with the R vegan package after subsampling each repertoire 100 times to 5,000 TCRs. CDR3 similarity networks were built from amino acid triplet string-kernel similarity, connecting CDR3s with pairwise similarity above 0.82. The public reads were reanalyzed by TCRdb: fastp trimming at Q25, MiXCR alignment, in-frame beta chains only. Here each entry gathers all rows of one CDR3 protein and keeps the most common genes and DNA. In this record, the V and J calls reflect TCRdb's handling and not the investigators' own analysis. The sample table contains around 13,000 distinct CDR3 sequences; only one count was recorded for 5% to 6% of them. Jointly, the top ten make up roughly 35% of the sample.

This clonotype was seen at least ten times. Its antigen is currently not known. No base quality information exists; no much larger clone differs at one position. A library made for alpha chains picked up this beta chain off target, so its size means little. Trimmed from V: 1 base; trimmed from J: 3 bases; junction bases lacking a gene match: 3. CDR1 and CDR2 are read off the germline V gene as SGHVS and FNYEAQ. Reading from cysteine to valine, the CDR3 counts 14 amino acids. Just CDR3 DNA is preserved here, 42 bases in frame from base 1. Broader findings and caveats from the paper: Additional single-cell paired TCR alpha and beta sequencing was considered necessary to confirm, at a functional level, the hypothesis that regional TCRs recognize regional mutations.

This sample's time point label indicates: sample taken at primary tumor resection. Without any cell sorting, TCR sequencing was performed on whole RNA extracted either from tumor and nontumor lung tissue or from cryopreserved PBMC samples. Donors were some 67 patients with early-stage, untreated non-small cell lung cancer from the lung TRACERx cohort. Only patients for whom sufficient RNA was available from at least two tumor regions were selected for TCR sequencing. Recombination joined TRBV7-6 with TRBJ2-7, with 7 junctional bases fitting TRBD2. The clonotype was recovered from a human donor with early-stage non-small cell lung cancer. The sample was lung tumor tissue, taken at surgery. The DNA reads TGTGCCAGCAGCTTAGAGGCGGGAGTCTACGAGCAGTACGTC. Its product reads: CASSLEAGVYEQYV.